This passage covers 23 T cell receptor beta chains from one sample sequenced in a study of blood T cells in healthy people across ages. Alongside a J-beta primer mix, a sample-barcoded 5' primer served in a second PCR lasting roughly 7 to 12 cycles. TCRdb processed the 5' RACE reads anew with MiXCR; each CDR3 protein has one entry. The sample yields hundreds of thousands of distinct CDR3 sequences, 40% to 45% seen once. The specimen sequenced was blood. These receptors were taken from a man of 80 years or more in good health.

V and J are TRBV6-2 or TRBV6-3 and TRBJ2-7, with D possibly matching TRBD1 (5 bases). V lost 7 bases to trimming and J lost 7 bases, with 14 bases between them. From germline, CDR1 is MNHEY and CDR2 SVGEGT. The CDR3 contains 12 residues. CDR3 sequence (DNA): TGTGCCAGCACTCCCCAGGGCTATGAGCAGTACTTC. This encodes CASTPQGYEQYF.

This sequence joins TRBV24-1 and TRBJ2-1, with a weak D call TRBD2 (5 bases). The CDR3 is 16 amino acids. The germline V gene encodes CDR1 KGHDR and CDR2 SFDVKD. Trimming took 3 bases from V and 0 from J, leaving 11 bases between them. The CDR3: CATSDPAVLSYNEQFF. The CDR3 DNA sequence: TGTGCCACCAGTGATCCAGCGGTCCTCTCCTACAATGAGCAGTTCTTC.

Concerning this clonotype: A read error may be the cause here, since a much bigger clone is one base away. The chain recombines TRBV20-1 with TRBJ1-6; 12 bases line up with TRBD1. Germline lookup yields CDR1 DFQATT and CDR2 SNEGSKA (reference sequence). Trimming took 5 bases from V and 9 from J; bases not matched to a gene: 14. The CDR3 is 17 amino acids. The CDR3: CSAQRPGQGARTSPLHF. CDR3 nucleotides: TGCAGTGCTCAGAGGCCGGGACAGGGGGCCCGTACTTCACCCCTCCACTTT.

There are a few counts of this clonotype. V and J are TRBV5-1 and TRBJ2-3; 7 positions agree with TRBD1. CDR3 length equals 14 residues. V lost 0 bases, J lost 6 bases, and 4 bases stayed unmatched. The germline CDR1 and CDR2 sequences are SGHRS and YFSETQ. The CDR3 coding sequence is TGCGCCAGCAGCTTGGGACAGGGTATGGATACGCAGTATTTT. It encodes CASSLGQGMDTQYF.

The chain links TRBV5-1 to TRBJ1-1; D call uncertain. The CDR3 length is 14 residues. The ends were cut back, 0 bases at V and 4 bases at J, with 10 bases in the middle. Germline CDR1 reads SGHRS; CDR2 reads YFSETQ. The CDR3 is CASSLEHGVTEAFF. Here the CDR3 DNA reads TGCGCCAGCAGCTTGGAACATGGGGTCACTGAAGCTTTCTTT.

This chain joins TRBV5-6 and TRBJ2-5; D not resolved. Germline V lookup: CDR1 SGHDT, CDR2 YYEEEE. The CDR3 length is 14 residues. The V and J ends lost 2 bases and 3 bases respectively, with 11 bases between them. DNA for the CDR3: TGTGCCAGCAGCTTTCAAGGGCCGAAAGAGACCCAGTACTTC. It encodes CASSFQGPKETQYF.

The J gene is TRBJ2-7, the V gene TRBV20-1; 7 nucleotides line up with TRBD1. CDR1 DFQATT and CDR2 SNEGSKA come from the germline V gene (reference sequence). The CDR3 is 13 residues long. The trim removed 6 bases at V and 5 bases at J, leaving 10 bases unmatched. CDR3 residues: CSAMTGLPHEQYF. The DNA for the CDR3 is TGCAGTGCCATGACAGGGCTACCCCACGAGCAGTACTTC.

In this sample, this clonotype turned up a few times. This rearrangement joins TRBV15 to TRBJ2-7, with D hard to call. Germline V gene data show CDR1 as LNHNV and CDR2 as YYDKDF (reference sequence). This CDR3 contains 15 residues. Trimming cost V 0 bases and J 2 bases, with 11 bases left between them. CDR3 bases: TGTGCCACCAGCAGAGATACCCTCGACACCTACGAGCAGTACTTC. Translating gives CATSRDTLDTYEQYF. Based on the CDR3 plus reference TRBV15 and TRBJ2-7, the full variable domain is DAMVIQNPRYQVTQFGKPVTLSCSQTLNHNVMYWYQQKSSQAPKLLFHYYDKDFNNEADTPDNFQSRRPNTSFCFLDIRSPGLGDTAMYLCATSRDTLDTYEQYFGPGTRLTVT.

This clonotype was detected only a few times. The genes are TRBV20-1 and TRBJ1-1; D is unclear. The germline V and J ends were trimmed by 8 bases and 0 bases, with 7 bases remaining between them. CDR3 length: 11 amino acids. The germline gives CDR1 DFQATT, CDR2 SNEGSKA (reference sequence). This chain's CDR3 is CSPQVNTEAFF. The CDR3, as DNA: TGCAGTCCTCAGGTGAACACTGAAGCTTTCTTT.

The V call is TRBV7-2, the J call TRBJ2-5; TRBD2 agrees at 15 bases. Trimming cost V 5 bases and J 11 bases; bases outside gene matches: 18. CDR3 size: 18 residues. The V gene's germline CDR1 is SGHTA and CDR2 FQGNSA. The CDR3: CASSRFMPGLAGGNEQYF. CDR3 sequence (DNA): TGTGCCAGCAGCCGTTTTATGCCGGGACTAGCGGGAGGTAATGAGCAGTACTTC.

This clonotype was seen a single time. The rearrangement joins TRBV10-3 to TRBJ1-1; no definite D call. The CDR3 loop spans 15 amino acids. From germline, CDR1 is ENHRY and CDR2 SYGVKD. V lost 0 bases and J 3 bases, leaving 11 bases between the germline ends. The CDR3 loop is CAISESPGKDTEAFF. DNA for the CDR3: TGTGCCATCAGTGAGTCGCCTGGGAAGGACACTGAAGCTTTCTTT.

At least ten counts were recorded for this clonotype. The rearrangement joins TRBV7-2 to TRBJ2-1; 8 bases are shared with TRBD2. The V gene end was trimmed by 6 bases and the J gene end by 9 bases; junction bases not matched to a gene: 10. This CDR3 spans 14 amino acids. Germline CDR1 SGHTA, CDR2 FQGNSA. CDR3 DNA: TGTGCCAGCAGGGACAATAGCGGGATCACTGAGCAGTTCTTC. Its protein product is CASRDNSGITEQFF.

This clonotype was observed many times. The chain recombines TRBV29-1 with TRBJ1-2, with D hard to call. This CDR3 contains 11 residues. Germline CDR1 is SQVTM and CDR2 is ANQGSEA. The germline V and J ends were trimmed by 7 bases and 8 bases, with 14 bases remaining between them. CDR3 DNA sequence: TGCAGCGCCCCATCCGGGCTCGGCTACACCTTC. Its translation: CSAPSGLGYTF.

In the case of this clonotype: A much larger clone sits a single nucleotide away, making a read error possible. The chain employs TRBV3-1 and TRBJ1-1; a weak D match, TRBD1 (6 bases). Germline CDR1 and CDR2: LGHDT and YNNKEL (reference sequence). The CDR3 spans 14 residues. V lost 2 bases and J lost 2, with 9 bases in between. The CDR3 region is CASSQQGINTEAFF. The CDR3 nucleotides are TGTGCCAGCAGCCAACAGGGGATTAACACTGAAGCTTTCTTT.

The chain uses TRBV29-1 and TRBJ2-7; TRBD2 agrees at 11 bases. Germline CDR1 reads SQVTM; CDR2 reads ANQGSEA. Trimming at V came to 5 bases and at J to 1 base, leaving 4 bases not matched to a gene. This CDR3 is 14 amino acids long. Here the CDR3 DNA reads TGCAGCGTTATAGCGGGAGGGCGATCCTACGAGCAGTACTTC. Translated: CSVIAGGRSYEQYF.

The rearrangement links TRBV28 to TRBJ1-5; 7 nucleotides align to TRBD1. The ends lost 7 bases at V and 9 bases at J; junction bases unmatched: 15. From germline, CDR1 is MDHEN and CDR2 SYDVKM. The CDR3 is 15 amino acids. CDR3 coding DNA: TGTGCCAGCAATCCCCGGACAGGTGGCGAACCGCCCCAGCATTTT. Encoded protein: CASNPRTGGEPPQHF.

A note on this clonotype: A read error is possible here, since a much larger clone lies one base away. The chain is built from TRBV16 and TRBJ2-7; 8 positions agree with TRBD1. CDR1 is KGHSY and CDR2 is FQNENV in the germline V gene. The CDR3 length is 12 residues. CDR3: CASGQSDREKYF. CDR3 sequence (DNA): TGTGCCAGCGGCCAATCGGACAGGGAGAAGTACTTC.

The gene calls are TRBV28 and TRBJ2-7, with TRBD1 matching over 7 bases. The length of the CDR3 is 12 residues. V lost 2 bases and J lost 9; bases outside the gene matches: 4. CDR1 and CDR2 (germline): MDHEN, SYDVKM. The CDR3 loop reads CASSLDRVRQYF. CDR3 coding DNA: TGTGCCAGCAGTTTAGACAGGGTTAGGCAGTACTTC.

This chain connects TRBV6-5 to TRBJ2-1; TRBD1 might be the D (6 bases). Germline V gives CDR1 MNHEY, CDR2 SVGAGI. The CDR3 length is 15 residues. V was clipped by 6 bases and J by 3 bases, with 15 bases between them. In DNA form, the CDR3 reads TGTGCCAGCAGACTTACCGGGACAAACTACAATGAGCAGTTCTTC. Protein sequence: CASRLTGTNYNEQFF.

In this sample, this clonotype turned up many times. The V gene is TRBV4-3, the J gene TRBJ2-7; TRBD2 matches 11 bases. J lost 2 bases, V lost 0 bases, and 3 bases had no gene match. The CDR3 is 16 residues long. Germline CDR1 is LGHNA and CDR2 is YSLEER. The CDR3 region has the DNA TGCGCCAGCAGCCAAGATATAGCGGGGGGGACCTACGAGCAGTACTTC. This encodes CASSQDIAGGTYEQYF.

Notes on this clonotype: Germline and junction disagree at one end, which may indicate a read error. The V call is TRBV4-3, the J call TRBJ2-6; D may be TRBD1 or TRBD2 (5 bases each). The CDR3 runs 17 residues. Germline CDR1 LGHNA, CDR2 YSLEER. In DNA, the CDR3 is TGCGCCAGCAGCCATGTGGCGAGGGGCTCTGGGGCCATCGTCCTGACTTTC. Its translation: CASSHVARGSGAIVLTF.

V and J are TRBV12-3 or TRBV12-4 and TRBJ2-4; the match to TRBD2 covers 12 bases. With V trimmed by 3 bases and J by 0 bases, 6 bases remained unmatched. The CDR3 has 18 amino acids. CDR3 residues: CASSFGTSGQIAKNIQYF. CDR3 sequence (DNA): TGTGCCAGCAGTTTCGGGACTAGCGGGCAAATAGCCAAAAACATTCAGTACTTC.

This sequence joins TRBV6-2 or TRBV6-3 and TRBJ2-1, with 8 bases that match TRBD1. Gene TRBJ2-7 matches the end of the DNA better, so the J call may be wrong. The length of the CDR3 is 14 residues. Germline V gene data show CDR1 as MNHEY and CDR2 as SVGEGT. The CDR3 DNA follows: TGTGCCAGCAGTGTCGGACAGGGATCTAGCCAGCAGTACTTC. It encodes CASSVGQGSSQQYF.